The clone carrying this T cell receptor (beta chain) rates as medium-sized. Its target is unknown. The V gene's germline CDR1 is SGHTA and CDR2 FQGNSA. This CDR3 region has 13 residues. V dropped 5 bases and J dropped 5 bases, with 12 bases sitting between them. The sample is drawn from a study of vaccination and CD4 T cells after COVID-19. Treatment meaning: approximately nine-day PBMC culture with coronavirus spike peptide pools or control peptides (ViraFEST assay). Oncomine TCR Beta short-read sequencing was applied to DNA from cultured CD4+ T cells. TCRdb recomputed calls from the PCR reads with MiXCR, one row per CDR3 protein. The sample consists of about 15,000 distinct CDR3 sequences, about 60% of them appearing once.

Material: CD4+ T cells from blood, cultured in vitro. V and J are TRBV7-2 and TRBJ1-2; tentatively, D is TRBD1 (6 bases). The clonotype comes from a human donor who had recovered from COVID-19. CDR3 DNA: TGTGCCAGCAGCGTATCAACAGGGTATGGCTACACCTTC. This encodes CASSVSTGYGYTF.